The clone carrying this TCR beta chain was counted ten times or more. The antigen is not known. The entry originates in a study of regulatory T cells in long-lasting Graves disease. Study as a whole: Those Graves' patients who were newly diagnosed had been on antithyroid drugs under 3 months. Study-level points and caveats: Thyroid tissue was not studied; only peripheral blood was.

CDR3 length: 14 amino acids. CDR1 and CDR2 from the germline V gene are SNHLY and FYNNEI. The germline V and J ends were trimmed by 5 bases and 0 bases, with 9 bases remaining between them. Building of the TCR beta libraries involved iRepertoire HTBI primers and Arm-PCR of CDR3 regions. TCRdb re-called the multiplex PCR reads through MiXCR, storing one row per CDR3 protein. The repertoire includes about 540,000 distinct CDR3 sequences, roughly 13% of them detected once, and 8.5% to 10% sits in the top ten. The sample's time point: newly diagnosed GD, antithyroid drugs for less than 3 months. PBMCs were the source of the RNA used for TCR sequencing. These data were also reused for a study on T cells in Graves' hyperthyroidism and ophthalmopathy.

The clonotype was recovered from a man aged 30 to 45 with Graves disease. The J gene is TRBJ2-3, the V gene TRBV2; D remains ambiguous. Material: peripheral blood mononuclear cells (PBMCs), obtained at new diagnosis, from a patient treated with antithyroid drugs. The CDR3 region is CASSPNLSTDTQYF. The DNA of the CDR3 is TGTGCCAGCAGTCCCAACCTAAGCACAGATACGCAGTATTTT.